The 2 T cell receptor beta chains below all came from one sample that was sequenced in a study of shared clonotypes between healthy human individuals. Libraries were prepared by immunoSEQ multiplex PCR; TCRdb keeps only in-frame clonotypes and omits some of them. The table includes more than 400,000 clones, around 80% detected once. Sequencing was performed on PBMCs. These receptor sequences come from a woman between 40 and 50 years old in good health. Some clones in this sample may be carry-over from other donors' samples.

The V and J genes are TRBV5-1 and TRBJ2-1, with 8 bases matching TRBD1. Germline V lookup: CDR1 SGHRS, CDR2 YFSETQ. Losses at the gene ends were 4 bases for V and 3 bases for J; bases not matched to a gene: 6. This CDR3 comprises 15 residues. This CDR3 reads CASSAGQGNYNEQFF. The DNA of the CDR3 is TGCGCCAGCAGCGCCGGACAGGGTAACTACAATGAGCAGTTCTTC.

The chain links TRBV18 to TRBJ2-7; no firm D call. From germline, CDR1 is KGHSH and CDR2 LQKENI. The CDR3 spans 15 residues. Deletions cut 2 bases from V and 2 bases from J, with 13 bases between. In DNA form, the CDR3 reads TGTGCCAGCTCACCAAGGCAGGCCTCTACCTACGAGCAGTACTTC. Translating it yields CASSPRQASTYEQYF.